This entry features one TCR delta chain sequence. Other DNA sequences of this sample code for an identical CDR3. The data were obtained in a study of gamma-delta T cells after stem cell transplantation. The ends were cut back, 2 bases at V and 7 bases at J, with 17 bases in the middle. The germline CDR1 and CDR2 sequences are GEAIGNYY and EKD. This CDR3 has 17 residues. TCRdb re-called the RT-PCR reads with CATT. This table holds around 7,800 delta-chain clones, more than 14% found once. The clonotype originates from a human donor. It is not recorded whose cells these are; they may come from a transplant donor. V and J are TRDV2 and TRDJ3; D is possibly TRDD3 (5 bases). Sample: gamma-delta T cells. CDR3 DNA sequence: TGTGCCTGTGACATACTAGGGGAGAAGAAAGACACCCGACAGATGTTTTTC. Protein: CACDILGEKKDTRQMFF.